This T cell receptor (beta chain) was observed in a study of blood T cell repertoires in COVID-19 (dated by TCRdb to 2019 to 2021). With respect to the entire study: Collaborator samples came from the United States, Italy and Spain and covered acute and convalescent phases of COVID-19. The prospective study material was composed of cDNA or gDNA derived from T cells, B-cell-depleted T cells, or PBMCs. Deeply sampled blood TCRbeta repertoires from subjects exposed to, actively infected with, or recovered from COVID-19 were included in the dataset. The repertoires were released in a freely available public database intended as a resource for research on the immune response to SARS-CoV-2. The samples were drawn from two sources: the first 160 participants of the ongoing ImmuneRACE study, and 1,000 to 1,500 subjects contributed by 6 global collaborators. The sample metadata nearly always contained a de-identified subject ID, COVID-19 status, age in years and sex. Where HLA class I and class II types were available, the types were taken from metadata supplied by the sample provider, not from assay-based typing. Beyond this particular receptor, the publication reports: Clinical and demographic metadata were provided uncurated, with the amount varying by source and participant.

Turning to this clone: It has no known antigen specificity. No base quality information exists; no much larger clone differs at one position.

The immunoSEQ Assay, a bias-controlled multiplex PCR, was used to amplify TCRbeta CDR3 regions from genomic DNA. As for how the authors treated the data: The number of nucleated cells in each sample was estimated by amplification of reference gene primers within the assay. To quantify the absolute abundance of each unique TCRbeta CDR3 rearrangement, sequence reads were collapsed and filtered. For each sample, productive Simpson clonality was calculated by taking the square root of Simpson's diversity index across productive rearrangements. TCRdb provides this immuneACCESS table in a form limited to in-frame rearrangements. Some clones are lacking; in checked studies, under half of them reflect an unresolved V gene, and why the rest are absent is not known. V, J and clone size were drawn from that table, and D and trimming were deduced from the DNA. The sample data list nearly 95,000 clones, and 80% to 90% of these were observed just once. The ten most abundant clones make up approximately 8% of the sample.

The CDR3 sequence holds 12 residues, the cysteine and phenylalanine included. Of all the DNA, just the CDR3 is kept, 36 bases in frame from base 1. CDR1 is given as GTSNPN and CDR2 as SVGIG, both from the germline V gene (reference sequence). The germline ends are 9 bases apart after V is trimmed by 5 bases and J by 1 base. The collaborating institutions used their own protocols to collect whole blood in K2EDTA tubes. For TCRbeta analysis, collaborators shipped samples as frozen whole blood, isolated PBMCs, or DNA extracted from either of those sample types. The chain employs TRBV30 and TRBJ2-7; the best D guess is TRBD1, with 5 bases matching. Source material: peripheral blood. This clonotype was obtained from a human donor with acute or convalescent COVID-19. The donor label of this sample is uncertain. Here is the DNA: TGTGCCTGGCCAGGGATTTCCTACGAGCAGTACTTC. Its product reads: CAWPGISYEQYF. The full variable domain, completed from the reference TRBV30 and TRBJ2-7 proteins outside the CDR3, reads SQTIHQWPATLVQPVGSPLSLECTVEGTSNPNLYWYRQAAGRGLQLLFYSVGIGQISSEVPQNLSASRPQDRQFILSSKKLLLSDSGFYLCAWPGISYEQYFGPGTRLTVT.